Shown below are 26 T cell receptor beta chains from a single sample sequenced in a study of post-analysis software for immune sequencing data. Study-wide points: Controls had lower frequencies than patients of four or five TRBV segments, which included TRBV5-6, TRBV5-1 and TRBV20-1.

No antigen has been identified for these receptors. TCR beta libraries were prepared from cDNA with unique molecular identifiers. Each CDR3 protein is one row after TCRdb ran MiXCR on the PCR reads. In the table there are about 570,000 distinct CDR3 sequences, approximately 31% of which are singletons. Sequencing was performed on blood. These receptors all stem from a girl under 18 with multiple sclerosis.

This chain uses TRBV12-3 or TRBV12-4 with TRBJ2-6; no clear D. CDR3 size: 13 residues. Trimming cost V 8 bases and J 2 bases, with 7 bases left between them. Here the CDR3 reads CASGSPGANVLTF. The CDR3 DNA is TGTGCCAGCGGGTCTCCTGGGGCCAACGTCCTGACTTTC.

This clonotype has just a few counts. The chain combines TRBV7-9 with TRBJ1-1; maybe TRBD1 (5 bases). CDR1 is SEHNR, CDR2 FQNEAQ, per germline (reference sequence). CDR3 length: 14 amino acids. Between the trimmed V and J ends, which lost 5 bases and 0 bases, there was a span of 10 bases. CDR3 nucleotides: TGTGCCAGCAGCATCCAACAGGTGAACACTGAAGCTTTCTTT. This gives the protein CASSIQQVNTEAFF.

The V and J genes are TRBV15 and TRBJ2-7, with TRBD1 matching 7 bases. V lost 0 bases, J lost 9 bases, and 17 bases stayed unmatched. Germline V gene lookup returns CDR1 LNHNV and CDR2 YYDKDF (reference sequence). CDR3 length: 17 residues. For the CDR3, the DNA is TGTGCCACCAGCAGAGAATGGCAGGGGGAGATGGGGAAGGGGCAGTACTTC. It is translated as CATSREWQGEMGKGQYF.

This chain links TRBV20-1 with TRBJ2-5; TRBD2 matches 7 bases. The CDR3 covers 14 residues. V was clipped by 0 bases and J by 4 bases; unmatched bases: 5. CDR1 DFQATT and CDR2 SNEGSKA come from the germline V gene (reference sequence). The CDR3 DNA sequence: TGCAGTGCTAGAGATCTGAGCGGGGTAGAGACCCAGTACTTC. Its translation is CSARDLSGVETQYF.

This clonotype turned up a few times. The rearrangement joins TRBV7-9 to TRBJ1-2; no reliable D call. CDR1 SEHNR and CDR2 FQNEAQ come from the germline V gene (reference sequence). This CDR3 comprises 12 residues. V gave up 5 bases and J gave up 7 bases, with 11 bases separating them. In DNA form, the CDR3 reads TGTGCCAGCAGCCCCATCAATAGTGGCTACACCTTC. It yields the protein CASSPINSGYTF.

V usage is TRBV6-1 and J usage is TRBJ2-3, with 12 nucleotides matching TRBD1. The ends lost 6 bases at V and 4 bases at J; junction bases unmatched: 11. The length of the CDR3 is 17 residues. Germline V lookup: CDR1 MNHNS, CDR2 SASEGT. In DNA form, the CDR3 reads TGTGCCAGCAGGCCACCGCCGGGACAGGGGGCGGCAGATACGCAGTATTTT. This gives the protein CASRPPPGQGAADTQYF.

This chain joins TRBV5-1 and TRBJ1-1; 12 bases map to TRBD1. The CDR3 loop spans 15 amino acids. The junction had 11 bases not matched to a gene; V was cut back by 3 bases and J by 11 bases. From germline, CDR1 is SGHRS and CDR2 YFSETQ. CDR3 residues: CASSSPGTGGERAFF. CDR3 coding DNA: TGCGCCAGCAGCTCCCCCGGGACAGGGGGCGAGAGGGCTTTCTTT.

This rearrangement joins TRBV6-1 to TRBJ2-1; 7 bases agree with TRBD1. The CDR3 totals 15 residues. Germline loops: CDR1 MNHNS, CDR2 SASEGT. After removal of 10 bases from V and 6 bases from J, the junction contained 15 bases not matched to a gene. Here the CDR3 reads CATLRGTEIINEQFF. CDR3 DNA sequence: TGTGCCACCCTAAGAGGGACAGAAATAATCAATGAGCAGTTCTTC.

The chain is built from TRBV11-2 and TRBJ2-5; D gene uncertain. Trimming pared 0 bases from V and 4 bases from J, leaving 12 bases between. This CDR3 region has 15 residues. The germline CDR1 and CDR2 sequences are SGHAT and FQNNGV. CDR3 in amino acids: CASSLDLVHVETQYF. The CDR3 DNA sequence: TGTGCCAGCAGCTTAGACTTGGTACACGTAGAGACCCAGTACTTC.

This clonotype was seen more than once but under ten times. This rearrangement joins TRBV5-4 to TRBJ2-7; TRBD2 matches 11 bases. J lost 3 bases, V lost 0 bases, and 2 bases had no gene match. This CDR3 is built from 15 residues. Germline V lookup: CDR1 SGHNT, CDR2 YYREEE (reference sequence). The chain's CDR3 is CASSLDSGGVYEQYF. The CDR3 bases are TGTGCCAGCAGCTTGGATAGCGGGGGGGTCTACGAGCAGTACTTC.

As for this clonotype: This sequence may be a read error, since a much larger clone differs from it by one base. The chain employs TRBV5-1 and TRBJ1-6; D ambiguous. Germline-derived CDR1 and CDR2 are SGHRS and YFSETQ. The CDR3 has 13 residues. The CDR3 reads CASNRGDNSPPHF. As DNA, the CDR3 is TGCGCCAGCAATCGGGGAGATAATTCACCCCCCCACTTT.

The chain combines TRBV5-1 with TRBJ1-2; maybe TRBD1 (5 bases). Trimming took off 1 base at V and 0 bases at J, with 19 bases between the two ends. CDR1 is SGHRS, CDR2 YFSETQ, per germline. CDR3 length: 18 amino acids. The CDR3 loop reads CASSLYSGGVSANYGYTF. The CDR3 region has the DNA TGCGCCAGCAGCTTGTATTCAGGAGGGGTGTCTGCTAACTATGGCTACACCTTC.

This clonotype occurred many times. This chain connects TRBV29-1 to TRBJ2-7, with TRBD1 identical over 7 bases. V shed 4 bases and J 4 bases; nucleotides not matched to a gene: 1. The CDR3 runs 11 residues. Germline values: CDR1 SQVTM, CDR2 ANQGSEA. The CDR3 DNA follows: TGCAGCGTTGGGGGACAGTACGAGCAGTACTTC. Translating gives CSVGGQYEQYF.

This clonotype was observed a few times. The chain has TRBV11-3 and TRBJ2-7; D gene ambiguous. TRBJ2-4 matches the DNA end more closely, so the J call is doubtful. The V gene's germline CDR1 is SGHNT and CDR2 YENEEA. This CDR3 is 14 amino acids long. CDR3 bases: TGTGCCAGCAGCTTAGACCGATCCTCTAACATTCAGTACTTC. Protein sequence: CASSLDRSSNIQYF.

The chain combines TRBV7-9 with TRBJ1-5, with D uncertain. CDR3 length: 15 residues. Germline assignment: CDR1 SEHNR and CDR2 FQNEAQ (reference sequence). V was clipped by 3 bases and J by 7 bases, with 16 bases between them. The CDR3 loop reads CASSFSEDDGQPQHF. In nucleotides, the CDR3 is TGTGCCAGCAGCTTCTCTGAAGACGACGGACAGCCCCAGCATTTT.

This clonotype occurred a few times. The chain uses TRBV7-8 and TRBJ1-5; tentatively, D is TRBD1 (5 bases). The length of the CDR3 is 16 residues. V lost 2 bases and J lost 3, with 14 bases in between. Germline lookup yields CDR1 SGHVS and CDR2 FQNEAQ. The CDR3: CASSLMGGGANQPQHF. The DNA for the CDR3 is TGTGCCAGCAGCTTAATGGGAGGAGGGGCCAATCAGCCCCAGCATTTT. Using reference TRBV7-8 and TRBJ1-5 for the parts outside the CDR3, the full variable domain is GAGVSQSPRYKVAKRGQDVALRCDPISGHVSLFWYQQALGQGPEFLTYFQNEAQLDKSGLPSDRFFAERPEGSVSTLKIQRTQQEDSAVYLCASSLMGGGANQPQHFGDGTRLSIL.

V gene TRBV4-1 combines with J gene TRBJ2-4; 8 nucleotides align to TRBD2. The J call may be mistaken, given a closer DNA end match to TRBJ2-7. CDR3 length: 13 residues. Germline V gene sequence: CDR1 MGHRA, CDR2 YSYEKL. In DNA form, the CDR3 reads TGCGCCAGCAGTGTTAGCGGGGAAGCCGAGCAGTACTTC. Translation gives CASSVSGEAEQYF.

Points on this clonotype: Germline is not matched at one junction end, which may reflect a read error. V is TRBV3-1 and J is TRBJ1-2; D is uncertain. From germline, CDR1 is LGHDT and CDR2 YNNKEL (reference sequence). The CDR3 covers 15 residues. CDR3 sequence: CASSQIGWPAYGYTF. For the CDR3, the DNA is TGTGCCAGTAGCCAGATAGGCTGGCCGGCCTATGGCTACACCTTC. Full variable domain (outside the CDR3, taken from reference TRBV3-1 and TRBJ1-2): DTAVSQTPKYLVTQMGNDKSIKCEQNLGHDTMYWYKQDSKKFLKIMFSYNNKELIINETVPNRFSPKSPDKAHLNLHINSLELGDSAVYFCASSQIGWPAYGYTFGSGTRLTVV.

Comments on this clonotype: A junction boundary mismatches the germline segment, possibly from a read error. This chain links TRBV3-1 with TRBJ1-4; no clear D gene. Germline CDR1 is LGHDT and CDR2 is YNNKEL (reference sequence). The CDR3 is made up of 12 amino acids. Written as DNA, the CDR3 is TGTGCCAGCAGTCAAGCGGGCGAAAAACTGTTTTTT. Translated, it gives CASSQAGEKLFF.

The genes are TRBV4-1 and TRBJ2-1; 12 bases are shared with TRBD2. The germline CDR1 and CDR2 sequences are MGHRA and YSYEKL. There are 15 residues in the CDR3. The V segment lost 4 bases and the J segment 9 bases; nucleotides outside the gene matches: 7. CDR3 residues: CASSLPTSGGGEQFF. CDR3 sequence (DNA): TGCGCCAGCAGCCTCCCGACTAGCGGGGGCGGTGAGCAGTTCTTC.

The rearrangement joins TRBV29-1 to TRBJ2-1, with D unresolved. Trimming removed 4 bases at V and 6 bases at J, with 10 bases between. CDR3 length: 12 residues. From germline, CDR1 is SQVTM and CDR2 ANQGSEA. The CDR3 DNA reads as TGCAGCGTTGGTTCCGGGCGCAATGAGCAGTTCTTC. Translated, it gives CSVGSGRNEQFF.

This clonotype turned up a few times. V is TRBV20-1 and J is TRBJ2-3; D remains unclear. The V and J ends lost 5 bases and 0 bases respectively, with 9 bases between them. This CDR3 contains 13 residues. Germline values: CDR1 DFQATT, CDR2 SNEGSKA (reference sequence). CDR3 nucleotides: TGCAGTGCTCCCCCCGGGAGCACAGATACGCAGTATTTT. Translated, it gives CSAPPGSTDTQYF.

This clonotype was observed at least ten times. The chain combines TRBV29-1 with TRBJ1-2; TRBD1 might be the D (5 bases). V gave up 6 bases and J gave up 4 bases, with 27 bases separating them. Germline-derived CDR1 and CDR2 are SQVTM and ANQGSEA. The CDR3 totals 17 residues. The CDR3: CSVSPVGRVVNPYGYTF. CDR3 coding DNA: TGCAGCGTCTCCCCCGTGGGCAGGGTGGTTAATCCCTATGGCTACACCTTC.

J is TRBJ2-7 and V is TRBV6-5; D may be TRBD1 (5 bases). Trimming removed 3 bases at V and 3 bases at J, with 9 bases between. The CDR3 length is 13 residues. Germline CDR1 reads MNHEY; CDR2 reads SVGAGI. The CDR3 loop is CASSYSTDYEQYF. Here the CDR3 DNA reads TGTGCCAGCAGTTATTCGACAGACTACGAGCAGTACTTC.

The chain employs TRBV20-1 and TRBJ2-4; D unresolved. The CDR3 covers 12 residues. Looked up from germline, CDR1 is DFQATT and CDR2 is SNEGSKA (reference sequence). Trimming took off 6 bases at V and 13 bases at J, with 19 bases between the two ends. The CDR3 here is CSAPVQVNEQYF. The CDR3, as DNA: TGCAGTGCCCCAGTCCAGGTCAATGAGCAGTACTTC.

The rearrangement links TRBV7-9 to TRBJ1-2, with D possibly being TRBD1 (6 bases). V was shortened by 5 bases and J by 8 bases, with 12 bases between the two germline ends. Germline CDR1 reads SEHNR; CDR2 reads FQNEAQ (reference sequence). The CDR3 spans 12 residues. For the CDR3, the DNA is TGTGCCAGCAGCCTGGGACATACGGGCTACACCTTC. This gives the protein CASSLGHTGYTF.